Following are 24 T cell receptor beta chains from one sample sequenced in a study of response to subunit inactivated influenza vaccine. TCRdb redid the calling of the RT-PCR reads with MiXCR, one entry per CDR3 protein. Altogether approximately 570,000 distinct CDR3 sequences are present, around 8% being singletons, with the ten largest covering around 13%. The specimen comprised PBMCs from blood, sampled less than 30 months after vaccination. The receptors derive from a man between 50 and 75 years old who received an inactivated influenza vaccine.

The V and J genes are TRBV2 and TRBJ2-7; possibly TRBD1 for D (5 bases). The ends were cut back, 7 bases at V and 4 bases at J, with 17 bases in the middle. CDR1 and CDR2 (germline): SNHLY, FYNNEI. The CDR3 is 14 amino acids. Here the CDR3 DNA reads TGTGCCAGCACCTACCAGGGAAAAATGTACGAGCAGTACTTC. It specifies CASTYQGKMYEQYF.

This clonotype was recorded a few times. The V call is TRBV20-1, the J call TRBJ1-2, with D hard to call. CDR1 and CDR2 from the germline V gene are DFQATT and SNEGSKA (reference sequence). V lost 4 bases, J lost 1 base, and 13 bases lay in between. CDR3 length: 14 amino acids. Here the CDR3 DNA reads TGCAGTGCTACGAGAGGACCTTATAACTATGGCTACACCTTC. It codes for CSATRGPYNYGYTF.

This clonotype was observed many times. This chain joins TRBV20-1 and TRBJ1-5; TRBD1 agrees at 7 bases. This CDR3 has 15 residues. Germline loops: CDR1 DFQATT, CDR2 SNEGSKA (reference sequence). The V and J ends lost 1 base and 1 base, in that order; junction bases with no gene match: 4. The CDR3 protein is CSARGTGASNQPQHF. For the CDR3, the DNA is TGCAGTGCTAGAGGTACAGGGGCAAGCAATCAGCCCCAGCATTTT.

V usage is TRBV4-3 and J usage is TRBJ2-1; TRBD2 is a possible D gene (5 bases). Germline V gene data show CDR1 as LGHNA and CDR2 as YSLEER. This CDR3 contains 16 residues. The V and J ends lost 0 bases and 6 bases respectively, with 15 bases between them. In nucleotides, the CDR3 is TGCGCCAGCAGCCAAGACGGGATCACTCCCCGCAATGAGCAGTTCTTC. Amino acids: CASSQDGITPRNEQFF.

The sample holds many counts of this clonotype. The chain links TRBV28 to TRBJ2-3, with 16 bases matching TRBD2. V trimming: 6 bases; J trimming: 2 bases; junction bases outside the gene matches: 8. The CDR3 length is 18 residues. CDR1 is MDHEN, CDR2 SYDVKM, per germline. The CDR3 sequence is CASRTGTSGRAYTDTQYF. The CDR3 coding sequence is TGTGCCAGCAGAACCGGGACTAGCGGGAGGGCGTACACAGATACGCAGTATTTT. Together with reference TRBV28 and TRBJ2-3, the CDR3 gives the full variable domain: DVKVTQSSRYLVKRTGEKVFLECVQDMDHENMFWYRQDPGLGLRLIYFSYDVKMKEKGDIPEGYSVSREKKERFSLILESASTNQTSMYLCASRTGTSGRAYTDTQYFGPGTRLTVL.

This clonotype was seen only a few times. The chain combines TRBV12-3 or TRBV12-4 with TRBJ2-4; 7 bases are a match to TRBD2. The CDR3 sequence is 14 residues long. V shed 4 bases, J shed 9 bases, and the junction held 9 bases outside the gene matches. As DNA, the CDR3 is TGTGCCAGCAGTTCGGGGGGACGGAGAGGCATTCAGTACTTC. Translating it yields CASSSGGRRGIQYF.

This clonotype was seen many times. The rearrangement joins TRBV4-2 to TRBJ2-3, with D possibly being TRBD1 or TRBD2 (5 bases each). V dropped 0 bases and J dropped 9 bases, with 7 bases sitting between them. Germline loops: CDR1 LGHNA, CDR2 YNFKEQ. The CDR3 is made up of 12 amino acids. The CDR3 DNA sequence: TGTGCCAGCAGCCAAGAGAGGGACACGCAGTATTTT. It codes for CASSQERDTQYF.

The chain joins TRBV15 to TRBJ2-5, with D maybe TRBD1 (5 bases). This CDR3 spans 16 amino acids. Looked up from germline, CDR1 is LNHNV and CDR2 is YYDKDF (reference sequence). Trimming stripped 0 bases from V and 0 bases from J, with 11 bases between. The CDR3 region has the DNA TGTGCCACCAGCAGAGATCCCTACAGGTACCAAGAGACCCAGTACTTC. Amino acid sequence: CATSRDPYRYQETQYF.

The rearrangement links TRBV11-2 to TRBJ2-2; TRBD2 matches 11 bases. Germline V gene lookup returns CDR1 SGHAT and CDR2 FQNNGV. Trimming at V came to 5 bases and at J to 4 bases, leaving 3 bases not matched to a gene. The CDR3 is 15 residues long. The CDR3 nucleotides are TGTGCCAGCAGCCACACTAGCGGGAGCACCGGGGAGCTGTTTTTT. Translation gives CASSHTSGSTGELFF.

This clonotype was counted at least ten times. The J gene is TRBJ2-1, the V gene TRBV3-1; 9 bases are a match to TRBD2. Germline values: CDR1 LGHDT, CDR2 YNNKEL (reference sequence). J was trimmed by 7 bases and V by 4 bases; bases with no gene match: 11. The CDR3 length is 16 residues. This chain's CDR3 is CASSPTRGGAYNEQFF. The CDR3 nucleotides are TGTGCCAGCAGCCCCACCCGCGGGGGGGCTTATAATGAGCAGTTCTTC.

This rearrangement joins TRBV4-3 to TRBJ2-1; a possible D gene is TRBD1 (6 bases). The CDR3 is 15 amino acids. Germline values: CDR1 LGHNA, CDR2 YSLEER. V dropped 0 bases and J dropped 2 bases, with 8 bases sitting between them. The CDR3 spells CASSQEGHTYNEQFF. In DNA, the CDR3 is TGCGCCAGCAGCCAAGAGGGACATACCTACAATGAGCAGTTCTTC.

Many counts were recorded for this clonotype. The rearrangement joins TRBV6-5 to TRBJ2-5; 14 nucleotides agree with TRBD2. The V gene's germline CDR1 is MNHEY and CDR2 SVGAGI. V trimming: 0 bases; J trimming: 5 bases; junction bases outside the gene matches: 2. This CDR3 region has 16 residues. In nucleotides, the CDR3 is TGTGCCAGCAGTTACTCTGGGACTAGCGGGGGTGAGACCCAGTACTTC. This codes for CASSYSGTSGGETQYF.

V and J are TRBV29-1 and TRBJ1-2; D possibly corresponds to TRBD1 (5 bases). V shed 3 bases and J shed 1 base, with 9 bases lying between them. The CDR3 is 13 amino acids. CDR1 and CDR2 (germline): SQVTM, ANQGSEA. The CDR3 bases are TGCAGCGTTGACGACAGCCTTAACTATGGCTACACCTTC. Protein sequence: CSVDDSLNYGYTF.

This clonotype came up many times. In DNA form, the CDR3 reads TGCAGTGCTAGCGGGACAGGGGTGGTTGAGCAGTTCTTC. Protein sequence: CSASGTGVVEQFF. The chain is built from TRBV20-1 and TRBJ2-1; 10 bases are shared with TRBD1. The CDR3 contains 13 residues. CDR1 and CDR2 (germline): DFQATT, SNEGSKA (reference sequence). V shed 3 bases and J 9 bases; nucleotides not matched to a gene: 5.

The gene calls are TRBV4-3 and TRBJ2-1; D may be TRBD1 (5 bases). This CDR3 comprises 12 residues. Germline CDR1 LGHNA, CDR2 YSLEER. Trimming removed 4 bases at V and 9 bases at J, with 10 bases between. The CDR3 DNA reads as TGCGCCAGCAGCCTTCGCCAGGGTGAGCAGTTCTTC. It translates to CASSLRQGEQFF.

As regards this clonotype: A much larger clone differs from this one at a single base, so this may be a read error. The chain has TRBV29-1 and TRBJ2-3, with 7 bases that match TRBD1. The CDR3 loop spans 14 amino acids. The germline V gene has CDR1 SQVTM and CDR2 ANQGSEA. DNA for the CDR3: TGCAGCGTTGTCCTCCGAGGGGGCGCAGATACGCGGTATTTT. Translation gives CSVVLRGGADTRYF.

V is TRBV9 and J is TRBJ2-3, with D perhaps TRBD1 or TRBD2 (5 bases each). Trimming cost V 4 bases and J 2 bases, with 14 bases left between them. Germline V CDR1 and CDR2: SGDLS, YYNGEE. CDR3 size: 15 residues. The CDR3 DNA reads as TGTGCCAGCAGCCACAGGTGGGGGTTCACAGATACGCAGTATTTT. The encoded protein is CASSHRWGFTDTQYF.

This clonotype was counted many times. The genes are TRBV4-3 and TRBJ2-1, with D possibly TRBD2 on 5 matching bases. Trimming stripped 0 bases from V and 6 bases from J, with 15 bases between. The CDR3 length is 16 residues. Germline V gives CDR1 LGHNA, CDR2 YSLEER. The CDR3 here is CASSQDHLAGVNEQFF. The CDR3 DNA follows: TGCGCCAGCAGCCAAGATCACCTAGCCGGGGTCAATGAGCAGTTCTTC.

There are many counts of this clonotype. The chain combines TRBV27 with TRBJ2-3; 10 positions agree with TRBD2. V dropped 5 bases and J dropped 0; count of bases not matched to a gene: 2. Germline V gives CDR1 MNHEY, CDR2 SMNVEV (reference sequence). The length of the CDR3 is 15 residues. CDR3 loop: CASSASGRSTDTQYF. The CDR3 DNA follows: TGTGCCAGCAGTGCTAGCGGGAGAAGCACAGATACGCAGTATTTT.

This clonotype has ten or more counts. The rearrangement links TRBV28 to TRBJ2-1, with D perhaps given as TRBD1 or TRBD2 (5 bases each). The ends were cut back, 4 bases at V and 9 bases at J, with 19 bases in the middle. Germline V gives CDR1 MDHEN, CDR2 SYDVKM. This CDR3 region has 15 residues. CDR3 DNA sequence: TGTGCCAGCAGTTCACCCTGGGACCCTGCCGGTGAGCAGTTCTTC. Translated: CASSSPWDPAGEQFF.

This clonotype was picked up a small number of times. V gene TRBV7-9 combines with J gene TRBJ2-5; 9 bases match TRBD1. The V gene end was trimmed by 1 base and the J gene end by 5 bases; junction bases not matched to a gene: 5. CDR3 length equals 15 residues. The V gene's germline CDR1 is SEHNR and CDR2 FQNEAQ (reference sequence). The CDR3 DNA sequence: TGTGCCAGCAGCTTAGAGGACAGGGGCGCGGAGACCCAGTACTTC. Residues: CASSLEDRGAETQYF. The full variable domain, with the rest looked up from reference TRBV7-9 and TRBJ2-5, is DTGVSQNPRHKITKRGQNVTFRCDPISEHNRLYWYRQTLGQGPEFLTYFQNEAQLEKSRLLSDRFSAERPKGSFSTLEIQRTEQGDSAMYLCASSLEDRGAETQYFGPGTRLLVL.

V and J are TRBV20-1 and TRBJ2-7, with D perhaps given as TRBD1 or TRBD2 (7 bases each). Germline lookup yields CDR1 DFQATT and CDR2 SNEGSKA (reference sequence). The CDR3 contains 15 residues. V was shortened by 0 bases and J by 1 base, with 13 bases between the two germline ends. The CDR3 nucleotides are TGCAGTGCTAGAGACCCCAGGGGGGGATCCTACGAGCAGTACTTC. Its protein product is CSARDPRGGSYEQYF.

The sample holds a few counts of this clonotype. The rearrangement links TRBV12-3 or TRBV12-4 to TRBJ2-3; TRBD2 agrees at 7 bases. Trimming took 6 bases from V and 6 from J; bases not matched to a gene: 9. The CDR3 is made up of 14 amino acids. CDR3 coding DNA: TGTGCCAGCAGCCTTCTAGCGGACCAGGATACGCAGTATTTT. Its translation is CASSLLADQDTQYF.

This clonotype was seen ten or more times. This chain joins TRBV29-1 and TRBJ2-4, with unresolved D. Trimming pared 1 base from V and 6 bases from J, leaving 7 bases between. Germline-derived CDR1 and CDR2 are SQVTM and ANQGSEA. The CDR3 loop spans 12 amino acids. The CDR3 reads CSVEGQPNIQYF. DNA of the CDR3: TGCAGCGTTGAAGGCCAGCCAAACATTCAGTACTTC.